The sequence of this T cell receptor beta chain was determined in a study of shared clonotypes between healthy human individuals. Overall study findings and caveats: Against clonotypes common to all four donors, non-shared ones had lower generation probabilities.

Original methodology: Without quality scores, immunoSEQ junctional reads could not be filtered like full-length reads. Method: immunoSEQ multiplex PCR; TCRdb's copy keeps in-frame clones and lacks some. V, J and clone size are those of that table, while D and trimming were read from the DNA. Among approximately 2.5 million clones listed, more than 85% were seen once. Trimming took off 5 bases at V and 1 base at J, with 12 bases between the two ends. The germline V gene encodes CDR1 SGHNT and CDR2 YYREEE (reference sequence). This CDR3 is 14 amino acids long. Of note for this clone: The antigen remains undetermined.

This clonotype originated in a man between 18 and 35 years old in good health. Some clones in this sample may be carry-over from other donors' samples. Sequenced sample: naive CD4+ T cells from PBMCs. The subset here: CD45RA+ positively selected. This rearrangement joins TRBV5-4 to TRBJ2-5; maybe TRBD2 (6 bases). This CDR3 reads CASRAGTVQETQYF. CDR3 nucleotide sequence: TGTGCCAGCAGGGCCGGGACTGTCCAAGAGACCCAGTACTTC.